The rows below give T cell receptor beta chains drawn from one sample of a study of control samples from healthy donors and cancer patients. The method was immunoSEQ multiplex PCR; TCRdb's version includes in-frame clones alone and lacks a portion of them. This sample has hundreds of thousands of clones; approximately 80% occur once, and the top ten carry about 14%. The specimen was PBMCs. The receptors derive from a woman aged 55-75 years with lung cancer. Both conserved end residues are part of each CDR3. D genes are given only for firm matches. Clone size is stated in some rows and not others, as once, few, many or a class when expanded.

V: TRBV19
size: -
D: -
J: TRBJ1-5
CDR3: CASSIGHFSNQPQHF
DNA: TGTGCCAGTAGTATAGGGCATTTTAGCAATCAGCCCCAGCATTTT

V: TRBV18
size: once
D: -
J: TRBJ2-5
CDR3: CASSPEETQYF
DNA: TGTGCCAGCTCACCAGAGGAGACCCAGTACTTC

V: TRBV19
size: -
D: -
J: TRBJ1-3
CDR3: CASSAVGRTGNTIYF
DNA: TGTGCCAGTTCAGCAGTTGGACGAACTGGAAACACCATATATTTT

V: TRBV5-1
size: -
D: TRBD1
J: TRBJ2-1
CDR3: CASSLGQGAWNEQFF
DNA: TGCGCCAGCAGCCTGGGACAGGGGGCGTGGAATGAGCAGTTCTTC

V: TRBV7-8
size: -
D: -
J: TRBJ2-6
CDR3: CASSSWGANVLTF
DNA: TGTGCCAGCAGCTCCTGGGGGGCCAACGTCCTGACTTTC

V: TRBV19
size: -
D: -
J: TRBJ1-1
CDR3: CASSKSGVNTEAFF
DNA: TGTGCCAGTAGTAAGTCAGGGGTTAACACTGAAGCTTTCTTT

V: TRBV5-1
size: -
D: -
J: TRBJ2-3
CDR3: CASKREVADTQYF
DNA: TGCGCCAGCAAAAGGGAGGTCGCGGATACGCAGTATTTT

V: TRBV27
size: -
D: -
J: TRBJ1-2
CDR3: CASYPGAGANYGYTF
DNA: TGTGCCAGCTACCCCGGGGCCGGAGCTAACTATGGCTACACCTTC

V: TRBV30
size: few
D: TRBD2
J: TRBJ2-3
CDR3: CAWSQSGSKNTQYF
DNA: TGTGCCTGGAGTCAAAGCGGGAGCAAGAATACGCAGTATTTT

V: TRBV4-1
size: -
D: -
J: TRBJ1-1
CDR3: CASSSQGNTEAFF
DNA: TGCGCCAGCAGTTCTCAGGGGAACACTGAAGCTTTCTTT

V: TRBV5-6
size: -
D: -
J: TRBJ1-2
CDR3: CASSAQGPNYGYTF
DNA: TGTGCCAGCAGCGCACAGGGACCTAACTATGGCTACACCTTC

V: TRBV18
size: -
D: -
J: TRBJ1-6
CDR3: CASSPGTDNSPLHF
DNA: TGTGCCAGCTCACCGGGGACGGATAATTCACCCCTCCACTTT

V: TRBV5-1
size: -
D: TRBD2
J: TRBJ2-5
CDR3: CASSLDRGSGRIKTQYF
DNA: TGCGCCAGCAGCTTGGATCGGGGTAGCGGGAGAATTAAGACCCAGTACTTC

V: TRBV18
size: -
D: -
J: TRBJ2-7
CDR3: CASSPGAGSSYEQYF
DNA: TGTGCCAGCTCACCCGGAGCAGGGAGCTCCTACGAGCAGTACTTC

V: TRBV19
size: -
D: -
J: TRBJ2-2
CDR3: CASSIRPPIDTGELFF
DNA: TGTGCCAGTAGTATCAGACCGCCAATTGATACCGGGGAGCTGTTTTTT

V: TRBV28
size: -
D: TRBD1
J: TRBJ1-1
CDR3: CASSLPTGVGTEAFF
DNA: TGTGCCAGCAGTTTACCGACAGGGGTAGGGACTGAAGCTTTCTTT

V: TRBV18
size: -
D: TRBD1
J: TRBJ1-3
CDR3: CASVNRGAGNTIYF
DNA: TGTGCCAGCGTAAACAGGGGGGCTGGAAACACCATATATTTT

V: TRBV19
size: -
D: TRBD1
J: TRBJ1-6
CDR3: CATNTGARVGSPLHF
DNA: TGTGCCACCAATACAGGGGCCCGGGTTGGTTCACCCCTCCACTTT

V: TRBV6-5
size: -
D: TRBD1
J: TRBJ2-3
CDR3: CASSDRTSTDTQYF
DNA: TGTGCCAGCTCGGACAGGACTAGCACAGATACGCAGTATTTT

V: TRBV6-5
size: -
D: -
J: TRBJ1-1
CDR3: CASTVGLLNTEAFF
DNA: TGTGCCAGCACGGTCGGACTCTTGAACACTGAAGCTTTCTTT

V: TRBV5-4
size: once
D: -
J: TRBJ2-6
CDR3: CASSLSFSGANVLTF
DNA: TGTGCCAGCAGCTTGTCCTTCTCTGGGGCCAACGTCCTGACTTTC

V: TRBV2
size: -
D: -
J: TRBJ2-5
CDR3: CASSPYGLAEETQYF
DNA: TGTGCCAGCAGCCCCTATGGACTGGCTGAAGAGACCCAGTACTTC

V: TRBV30
size: -
D: TRBD1
J: TRBJ2-3
CDR3: CAWGTGGTDTQYF
DNA: TGTGCCTGGGGGACAGGGGGCACAGATACGCAGTATTTT

V: TRBV7-9
size: -
D: TRBD2
J: TRBJ2-4
CDR3: CASSFWTSIAKNIQYF
DNA: TGTGCCAGCAGCTTTTGGACTAGCATTGCCAAAAACATTCAGTACTTC

V: TRBV7-3
size: -
D: TRBD2
J: TRBJ2-1
CDR3: CASSLGEAGGLNEQFF
DNA: TGTGCCAGCAGCTTAGGCGAAGCGGGGGGGTTAAATGAGCAGTTCTTC

V: TRBV20-1
size: once
D: TRBD1
J: TRBJ2-6
CDR3: CSASQQGANTGANVLTF
DNA: TGCAGTGCTAGTCAGCAGGGGGCTAACACTGGGGCCAACGTCCTGACTTTC